The clone carrying this T cell receptor beta chain appeared once. The sample belongs to a study of blood T cell repertoires in COVID-19. Study background: The United States, Italy and Spain were the sources of the acute and convalescent COVID-19 samples. From T cells, B-cell-depleted T cells, or PBMCs came the material, which was cDNA or gDNA.

Germline V CDR1 and CDR2: MNHEY, SMNVEV (reference sequence). V dropped 6 bases and J dropped 4 bases, with 13 bases sitting between them. The CDR3 spans 13 residues. As processed by the authors: The assay estimated nucleated cells by amplifying reference gene primers. Repertoires were generated with immunoSEQ multiplex PCR, while TCRdb's copy carries only in-frame clones and drops some. V and J calls and clone size are those listed in that table; D and trimming were worked out from the DNA. The sample yields 200,000 to 300,000 clones, around 84% seen once. The sequencing sample was made of peripheral blood. The receptor's source is a man aged 35 to 55 who had recovered from COVID-19. This chain links TRBV27 with TRBJ2-7; D may be TRBD2 (5 bases). This CDR3 is CASSPGRGYEQYF. The CDR3 coding sequence is TGTGCCAGCAGCCCAGGTCGGGGATACGAGCAGTACTTC.